These 24 T cell receptor beta chains were all obtained from the same sample, sequenced in a study of Ad26.COV2.S vaccination and SARS-CoV-2 variants. TCRdb's table, derived via immunoSEQ multiplex PCR, lists solely in-frame clones and lacks some. Among a few hundred thousand clones listed, more than 75% were seen once. Treatment indicated: about 20 received Ad26.COV2.S at low or high dose, single or two shots; several received placebo; per-sample allocation not given. Material that was analyzed had been drawn on day 63 after the first vaccine or placebo injection. The source was peripheral blood, collected in a trial of Ad26.COV2.S vaccine versus placebo. The receptors derive from a person between 18 and 65 years old who received the Ad26.COV2.S COVID-19 vaccine or a placebo.

The chain recombines TRBV3-1 (or the pseudogene TRBV3-2) with TRBJ2-6, with D perhaps TRBD2 (5 bases). V lost 4 bases and J lost 0, with 22 bases in between. The CDR3 extends over 20 amino acids. Germline assignment: CDR1 LGHDT and CDR2 YNNKEL (reference sequence). The CDR3 sequence is CASSPSNLWVRGSGANVLTF. The CDR3 DNA sequence: TGTGCCAGCAGCCCCTCAAATTTGTGGGTCCGGGGCTCTGGGGCCAACGTCCTGACTTTC.

This clone was seen just once. V gene TRBV5-1 combines with J gene TRBJ2-3; D possibly corresponds to TRBD2 (5 bases). CDR1 is SGHRS, CDR2 YFSETQ, per germline. Trimming cost V 0 bases and J 6 bases, with 17 bases left between them. The length of the CDR3 is 16 residues. The CDR3 protein is CASSLEFPGGGDTQYF. The CDR3 DNA follows: TGCGCCAGCAGCTTGGAGTTTCCAGGCGGCGGGGATACGCAGTATTTT.

This sequence joins TRBV6-4 and TRBJ2-3; 11 positions agree with TRBD2. Trimming cost V 5 bases and J 1 base; bases outside gene matches: 5. The CDR3 is made up of 16 amino acids. Germline CDR1 and CDR2: MRHNA and SNTAGT. The CDR3 nucleotides are TGTGCCAGCAGTCAGCTAGCGGGGGGCCGCACAGATACGCAGTATTTT. Residues: CASSQLAGGRTDTQYF.

The chain carries TRBV10-3 and TRBJ2-7, with D maybe TRBD1 (6 bases). This CDR3 comprises 14 residues. Trimming took off 5 bases at V and 2 bases at J, with 13 bases between the two ends. Germline assignment: CDR1 ENHRY and CDR2 SYGVKD. The CDR3, as DNA: TGTGCCATCAGTAGGACAGACTCCACCTACGAGCAGTACTTC. It codes for CAISRTDSTYEQYF.

The rearrangement joins TRBV7-3 to TRBJ2-3, with no clear D. The CDR3 is 14 amino acids. Looked up from germline, CDR1 is SGHTA and CDR2 is FQGTGA. V was trimmed by 2 bases and J by 2 bases, leaving 8 bases between them. In DNA form, the CDR3 reads TGTGCCAGCAGCTTAGGTGAATCCACAGATACGCAGTATTTT. Encoded protein: CASSLGESTDTQYF.

The V gene is TRBV7-2, the J gene TRBJ2-1; the match to TRBD2 covers 10 bases. The CDR3 consists of 15 residues. Germline V gene data show CDR1 as SGHTA and CDR2 as FQGNSA. J was trimmed by 6 bases and V by 6 bases; bases with no gene match: 8. The CDR3 nucleotides read TGTGCCAGCAGGACCGGGACTAGCGAGTTCAATGAGCAGTTCTTC. This codes for CASRTGTSEFNEQFF. The full variable domain, in which reference TRBV7-2 and TRBJ2-1 provide the parts outside the CDR3, is GAGVSQSPSNKVTEKGKDVELRCDPISGHTALYWYRQSLGQGLEFLIYFQGNSAPDKSGLPSDRFSAERTGGSVSTLTIQRTQQEDSAVYLCASRTGTSEFNEQFFGPGTRLTVL.

This chain uses TRBV2 with TRBJ2-3; 13 nucleotides match TRBD2. Germline V gene sequence: CDR1 SNHLY, CDR2 FYNNEI. J gave up 6 bases and V 10 bases, and 7 bases lay outside the gene matches. The CDR3 is 14 amino acids. The CDR3: CAKRGLAGDDTQYF. CDR3 sequence (DNA): TGTGCCAAAAGAGGACTAGCGGGGGATGATACGCAGTATTTT.

This clone appeared once. The rearrangement links TRBV19 to TRBJ1-2, with 7 bases that match TRBD1. The length of the CDR3 is 15 residues. V lost 5 bases, J lost 2 bases, and 8 bases stayed unmatched. Looked up from germline, CDR1 is LNHDA and CDR2 is SQIVND (reference sequence). CDR3 protein: CASSLPRGENYGYTF. The CDR3 nucleotides read TGTGCCAGTAGTCTCCCCAGGGGGGAGAACTATGGCTACACCTTC.

This rearrangement joins TRBV30 to TRBJ1-1, with TRBD1 matching 7 bases. The length of the CDR3 is 13 residues. Per germline, CDR1 GTSNPN and CDR2 SVGIG (reference sequence). Trimming cost V 4 bases and J 4 bases; bases outside gene matches: 6. The CDR3 sequence is CAWKAGGGTEAFF. The DNA of the CDR3 is TGTGCCTGGAAAGCAGGGGGAGGCACTGAAGCTTTCTTT.

The chain carries TRBV19 and TRBJ2-3; 9 bases map to TRBD1. The CDR3 has 16 amino acids. The germline V gene encodes CDR1 LNHDA and CDR2 SQIVND (reference sequence). The junction had 11 bases not matched to a gene; V was cut back by 5 bases and J by 5 bases. The CDR3 nucleotides are TGTGCCAGTAGTGCCATTGACAGGGGGACCGGAGATACGCAGTATTTT. This codes for CASSAIDRGTGDTQYF.

The DNA for the CDR3 is TGTGCCATCAGTGAGACTGACAATGAGCAGTTCTTC. Translated, it gives CAISETDNEQFF. The genes are TRBV10-3 and TRBJ2-1, with no clear D. Germline V CDR1 and CDR2: ENHRY, SYGVKD. The CDR3 contains 12 residues. Trimming left V 2 bases short and J 5 bases short, with 4 bases between.

For the CDR3, the DNA is TGTGCCAGCAGCCCATTGGAGGGGGCCTATCAAGAGACCCAGTACTTC. This codes for CASSPLEGAYQETQYF. The chain employs TRBV9 and TRBJ2-5; weak D call: TRBD1 (7 bases). There are 16 residues in the CDR3. Trimming removed 4 bases from V and 2 bases from J, with 18 bases in between. Germline-derived CDR1 and CDR2 are SGDLS and YYNGEE.

V is TRBV6-2 or TRBV6-3 and J is TRBJ2-7, with a weak D call TRBD1 (5 bases). V gave up 5 bases and J gave up 0 bases, with 11 bases separating them. This CDR3 spans 14 amino acids. Germline values: CDR1 MNHEY, CDR2 SVGEGT. Written as DNA, the CDR3 is TGTGCCAGCAGTCGACAGAGCTCCTCCTACGAGCAGTACTTC. This sequence encodes CASSRQSSSYEQYF.

The gene calls are TRBV19 and TRBJ1-5, with 10 nucleotides matching TRBD1. The ends lost 5 bases at V and 2 bases at J; junction bases unmatched: 15. The CDR3 sequence is 19 residues long. The germline V gene has CDR1 LNHDA and CDR2 SQIVND (reference sequence). The CDR3 loop is CASSRLPGQGNGRNQPQHF. The CDR3 DNA follows: TGTGCCAGTAGTCGCCTGCCGGGACAGGGGAATGGGCGCAATCAGCCCCAGCATTTT. Using reference TRBV19 and TRBJ1-5 for the parts outside the CDR3, the full variable domain is DGGITQSPKYLFRKEGQNVTLSCEQNLNHDAMYWYRQDPGQGLRLIYYSQIVNDFQKGDIAEGYSVSREKKESFPLTVTSAQKNPTAFYLCASSRLPGQGNGRNQPQHFGDGTRLSIL.

The genes are TRBV7-3 and TRBJ2-1; a weak D match, TRBD2 (5 bases). The length of the CDR3 is 17 residues. V was shortened by 5 bases and J by 2 bases, with 19 bases between the two germline ends. Germline CDR1 SGHTA, CDR2 FQGTGA. The CDR3 spells CASSPDQRSGTYNEQFF. CDR3 sequence (DNA): TGTGCCAGCAGCCCGGACCAGAGATCGGGGACCTACAATGAGCAGTTCTTC.

The chain recombines TRBV5-1 with TRBJ2-5, with 7 positions matching TRBD1. The germline gives CDR1 SGHRS, CDR2 YFSETQ. J lost 5 bases, V lost 4 bases, and 14 bases had no gene match. This CDR3 spans 16 amino acids. The CDR3 protein is CASSGSRGSFGETQYF. Here the CDR3 DNA reads TGCGCCAGCAGCGGCTCCAGGGGGTCCTTCGGGGAGACCCAGTACTTC.

This chain uses TRBV11-2 with TRBJ2-7; no clear D gene. V lost 3 bases, J lost 4 bases, and 10 bases lay in between. Germline CDR1 and CDR2: SGHAT and FQNNGV. This CDR3 region has 13 residues. The DNA for the CDR3 is TGTGCCAGCAGCTTGGAAATAAAGTACGAGCAGTACTTC. Translation gives CASSLEIKYEQYF.

The chain has TRBV4-1 and TRBJ2-3; D gene ambiguous. CDR3 length: 14 amino acids. Germline-derived CDR1 and CDR2 are MGHRA and YSYEKL. V was cut by 3 bases and J by 4 bases, with 11 bases left in between. CDR3 protein: CASSQKADPDTQYF. CDR3 in DNA: TGCGCCAGCAGCCAGAAAGCCGATCCAGATACGCAGTATTTT.

This chain uses TRBV24-1 with TRBJ2-1; D is perhaps TRBD2 (6 bases). This CDR3 region has 15 residues. Germline V gives CDR1 KGHDR, CDR2 SFDVKD. Trimming took off 4 bases at V and 7 bases at J, with 16 bases between the two ends. Here the CDR3 DNA reads TGTGCCACCAGTGACTCGACTAGAGTGGGGAATGAGCAGTTCTTC. This translates into CATSDSTRVGNEQFF.

The chain couples TRBV9 to TRBJ1-3, with a weak D call TRBD1 (5 bases). The CDR3 has 18 residues. Germline CDR1 reads SGDLS; CDR2 reads YYNGEE. With 7 bases removed from V and 0 bases from J, the gap between germline ends came to 23 bases. The CDR3: CASANPRTDIHSGNTIYF. Here the CDR3 DNA reads TGTGCCAGCGCGAATCCTCGGACGGACATTCACTCTGGAAACACCATATATTTT.

The chain combines TRBV11-2 with TRBJ2-7; a weak D match, TRBD2 (5 bases). CDR1 is SGHAT and CDR2 is FQNNGV in the germline V gene. The CDR3 sequence is 14 residues long. V dropped 5 bases and J dropped 4 bases, with 15 bases sitting between them. The CDR3 protein is CASSPGVLMYEQYF. The CDR3 bases are TGTGCCAGCAGCCCCGGGGTCTTGATGTACGAGCAGTACTTC.

The chain links TRBV19 to TRBJ1-2, with 8 bases identical to TRBD1. Germline-derived CDR1 and CDR2 are LNHDA and SQIVND (reference sequence). CDR3 length equals 14 residues. Losses at the gene ends were 7 bases for V and 8 bases for J; bases not matched to a gene: 12. In nucleotides, the CDR3 is TGTGCCAGTATGGGGACAGGTATATTCCACGGCTACACCTTC. This codes for CASMGTGIFHGYTF. Full variable domain (rest looked up from reference TRBV19 and TRBJ1-2): DGGITQSPKYLFRKEGQNVTLSCEQNLNHDAMYWYRQDPGQGLRLIYYSQIVNDFQKGDIAEGYSVSREKKESFPLTVTSAQKNPTAFYLCASMGTGIFHGYTFGSGTRLTVV.

The rearrangement joins TRBV19 to TRBJ2-1, with D hard to call. CDR1 is LNHDA and CDR2 is SQIVND in the germline V gene (reference sequence). This CDR3 is 13 amino acids long. The V end was cut by 1 base, the J end by 6 bases, with 7 bases between. The CDR3 region has the DNA TGTGCCAGTAGTATAGGGGCGTTCAATGAGCAGTTCTTC. This gives the protein CASSIGAFNEQFF.

This clone has only one observation. The rearrangement uses TRBV3-1 (or the pseudogene TRBV3-2) and TRBJ1-2; TRBD1 matches 9 bases. This CDR3 spans 14 amino acids. V shed 4 bases and J 2 bases; nucleotides not matched to a gene: 2. Germline CDR1 reads LGHDT; CDR2 reads YNNKEL (reference sequence). CDR3 sequence: CASSRGQGNYGYTF. The CDR3 bases are TGTGCCAGCAGCCGAGGACAGGGGAACTATGGCTACACCTTC.